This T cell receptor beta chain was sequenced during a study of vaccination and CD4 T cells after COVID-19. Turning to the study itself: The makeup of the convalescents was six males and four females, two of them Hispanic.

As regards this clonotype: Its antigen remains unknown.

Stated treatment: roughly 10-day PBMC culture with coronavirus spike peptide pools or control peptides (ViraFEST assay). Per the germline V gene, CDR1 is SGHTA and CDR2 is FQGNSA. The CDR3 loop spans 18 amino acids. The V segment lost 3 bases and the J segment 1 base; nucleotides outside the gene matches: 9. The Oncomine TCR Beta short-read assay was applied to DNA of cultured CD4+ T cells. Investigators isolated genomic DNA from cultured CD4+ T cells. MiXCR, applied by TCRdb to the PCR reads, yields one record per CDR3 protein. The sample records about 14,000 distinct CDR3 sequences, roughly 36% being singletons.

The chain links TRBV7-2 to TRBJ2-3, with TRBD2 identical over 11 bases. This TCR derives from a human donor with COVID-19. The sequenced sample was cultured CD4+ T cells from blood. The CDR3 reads CASSFGSGGASGTDTQYF. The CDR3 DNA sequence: TGTGCCAGCAGCTTTGGTAGCGGGGGGGCGAGTGGCACAGATACGCAGTATTTT.